Presented here are 29 T cell receptor beta chains from one specimen sequenced in a study of T cell responses to AZD1222 COVID-19 vaccine. The table came from immunoSEQ multiplex PCR; TCRdb's copy has only in-frame clones and leaves some out. The profile covers about 190,000 clones, with approximately 94% appearing a single time and 7% to 9.5% taken by the ten largest. Specimen: peripheral blood, collected on day 0 of AZD1222 vaccination. The receptors stem from an adult in good health.

The chain carries TRBV19 and TRBJ1-1, with 9 bases fitting TRBD1. CDR1 and CDR2 (germline): LNHDA, SQIVND (reference sequence). Trimming took 4 bases from V and 7 from J; bases not matched to a gene: 7. CDR3 length equals 14 residues. The CDR3 loop is CASSTGQGTGEAFF. For the CDR3, the DNA is TGTGCCAGTAGTACCGGACAGGGGACCGGTGAAGCTTTCTTT.

The chain recombines TRBV28 with TRBJ2-1, with D possibly TRBD2 on 5 matching bases. The V gene lost 5 bases and the J gene lost 3 bases, with 11 bases spanning the gap. The germline V gene encodes CDR1 MDHEN and CDR2 SYDVKM. CDR3 length: 14 residues. CDR3 sequence reads: CASSGAEDYNEQFF. DNA of the CDR3: TGTGCCAGCAGTGGAGCGGAGGACTACAATGAGCAGTTCTTC.

The rearrangement joins TRBV10-3 to TRBJ2-4, with 8 bases fitting TRBD2. CDR1 is ENHRY, CDR2 SYGVKD, per germline. CDR3 length: 16 residues. V shed 4 bases and J 6 bases; nucleotides not matched to a gene: 11. CDR3 DNA: TGTGCCATCAGTGGACCGGGGGGGCGCGGAGGAAACATTCAGTACTTC. Protein product: CAISGPGGRGGNIQYF.

The chain uses TRBV5-4 and TRBJ2-7; D tentatively reads TRBD1 or TRBD2 (5 bases each). V dropped 1 base and J dropped 7 bases, with 18 bases sitting between them. Germline-derived CDR1 and CDR2 are SGHNT and YYREEE (reference sequence). This CDR3 has 15 amino acids. CDR3 loop: CASSLSGTLKREQYF. CDR3 sequence (DNA): TGTGCCAGCAGCTTGTCCGGGACCCTAAAGAGGGAGCAGTACTTC. The variable domain in full, with the rest retrieved from reference TRBV5-4 and TRBJ2-7, is ETGVTQSPTHLIKTRGQQVTLRCSSQSGHNTVSWYQQALGQGPQFIFQYYREEENGRGNFPPRFSGLQFPNYSSELNVNALELDDSALYLCASSLSGTLKREQYFGPGTRLTVT.

The V gene is TRBV12-1, the J gene TRBJ1-5; TRBD1 is the table's D call, not checked against the DNA. TRBV12-1 is an annotated pseudogene. This CDR3 spans 17 amino acids. The CDR3 DNA sequence: TGTGCCAGCAGCTACCGGGACAGCCACTCCAGCAATCAGCCCCAGCATTTT. Its protein product is CASSYRDSHSSNQPQHF.

The rearrangement joins TRBV19 to TRBJ2-7; TRBD2 matches at 12 bases. CDR1 and CDR2 from the germline V gene are LNHDA and SQIVND (reference sequence). The CDR3 is 16 residues long. V lost 5 bases to trimming and J lost 1 base; unmatched junction nucleotides: 6. This chain's CDR3 is CASSPSTSGRSYEQYF. The CDR3 DNA is TGTGCCAGTAGTCCTTCGACTAGCGGGAGATCCTACGAGCAGTACTTC.

The chain recombines TRBV6-5 with TRBJ1-6; D is ambiguous. The V end lost 6 bases, the J end lost 6 bases, and 12 bases lay between the germline ends. This CDR3 is 14 amino acids long. Germline V gene sequence: CDR1 MNHEY, CDR2 SVGAGI. CDR3 DNA: TGTGCCAGCAGGGAGGTAGGCCCTAATTCACCCCTCCACTTT. Protein product: CASREVGPNSPLHF.

The genes are TRBV6-5 and TRBJ2-5; D call uncertain. This CDR3 region has 14 residues. V lost 4 bases, J lost 1 base, and 10 bases lay in between. CDR1 is MNHEY, CDR2 SVGAGI, per germline. The CDR3 nucleotides are TGTGCCAGCAGTTGGGGTCTCGCCCAAGAGACCCAGTACTTC. Translation: CASSWGLAQETQYF.

The V gene is TRBV7-8, the J gene TRBJ2-2; unclear D gene. Looked up from germline, CDR1 is SGHVS and CDR2 is FQNEAQ. The CDR3 runs 15 residues. V was shortened by 4 bases and J by 4 bases, with 13 bases between the two germline ends. This CDR3 reads CASSSSPWVTGELFF. CDR3 in DNA: TGTGCCAGCAGCTCGTCCCCCTGGGTCACCGGGGAGCTGTTTTTT.

The chain links TRBV19 to TRBJ1-2, with unresolved D. V dropped 1 base and J dropped 2 bases, with 11 bases sitting between them. Germline-derived CDR1 and CDR2 are LNHDA and SQIVND (reference sequence). This CDR3 has 15 amino acids. The CDR3 bases are TGTGCCAGTAGTATAGGTGGCAGGACGAACTATGGCTACACCTTC. Its translation is CASSIGGRTNYGYTF.

The CDR3 nucleotides are TGTGCCAGCTCACCGGGGGGAGGCGAAAAACTGTTTTTT. The encoded protein is CASSPGGGEKLFF. The rearrangement links TRBV18 to TRBJ1-4; D possibly corresponds to TRBD1 (5 bases). V was pared by 3 bases and J by 8 bases, with 10 bases between. Germline loops: CDR1 KGHSH, CDR2 LQKENI. This CDR3 is built from 13 residues.

The count of this clone is one. The genes are TRBV5-1 and TRBJ1-6; the D is unclear. In germline, CDR1 is SGHRS, CDR2 YFSETQ. This CDR3 has 14 residues. V lost 0 bases to trimming and J lost 11 bases, with 12 bases between them. The CDR3 loop reads CASSLGEERPPLHF. As DNA, the CDR3 is TGCGCCAGCAGCTTGGGCGAGGAGCGGCCACCCCTCCACTTT.

This clone was observed once. The chain uses TRBV27 and TRBJ2-3; D possibly matches TRBD1 or TRBD2 (5 bases each). Trimming removed 3 bases at V and 0 bases at J, with 7 bases between. CDR3 length equals 14 residues. CDR1 and CDR2 from the germline V gene are MNHEY and SMNVEV (reference sequence). CDR3 in DNA: TGTGCCAGCAGTTTTGGGGGAAGCACAGATACGCAGTATTTT. This codes for CASSFGGSTDTQYF.

V usage is TRBV6-2 or TRBV6-3 and J usage is TRBJ1-6; D remains ambiguous. The CDR3 covers 15 residues. Germline V gene lookup returns CDR1 MNHEY and CDR2 SVGEGT. Trimming took 5 bases from V and 0 from J, leaving 8 bases between them. CDR3 nucleotides: TGTGCCAGCAGTATTCCGAGCTCCTATAATTCACCCCTCCACTTT. It specifies CASSIPSSYNSPLHF.

Written as DNA, the CDR3 is TGTGCCAGCAGACCTAGGCTTCGGACAGGGGGCGACGCTGAAGCTTTCTTT. The encoded protein is CASRPRLRTGGDAEAFF. The chain employs TRBV7-6 and TRBJ1-1; 11 bases map to TRBD1. The CDR3 is made up of 17 amino acids. V was clipped by 6 bases and J by 6 bases; unmatched bases: 15. Germline assignment: CDR1 SGHVS and CDR2 FNYEAQ.

This rearrangement joins TRBV5-6 to TRBJ1-3, with D perhaps TRBD1 (6 bases). There are 16 residues in the CDR3. V gave up 0 bases and J gave up 3 bases, with 13 bases separating them. Germline CDR1 SGHDT, CDR2 YYEEEE. CDR3 region: CASSLVPGGVGNTIYF. CDR3 bases: TGTGCCAGCAGCTTGGTACCTGGGGGCGTTGGAAACACCATATATTTT.

The CDR3 loop is CASSIVRTGGDSGYTF. The CDR3 DNA reads as TGTGCCAGTAGTATAGTCAGGACAGGGGGCGATTCTGGCTACACCTTC. This chain connects TRBV19 to TRBJ1-2, with TRBD1 matching over 11 bases. The CDR3 is made up of 16 amino acids. The trim removed 1 base at V and 7 bases at J, leaving 8 bases unmatched. Looked up from germline, CDR1 is LNHDA and CDR2 is SQIVND (reference sequence).

Comment on this clone: Sequence at one end of the junction differs from germline and may be a read error. J is TRBJ2-2 and V is TRBV9, with TRBD2 matching over 7 bases. Germline CDR1 reads SGDLS; CDR2 reads YYNGEE. The CDR3 is 15 amino acids. As DNA, the CDR3 is TGTGCCAGCAAATCGGGACTAACAAACACCGGGAAGCTGTTTTTT. Translating it yields CASKSGLTNTGKLFF.

The rearrangement links TRBV5-8 to TRBJ1-1; D is undetermined. The V and J ends lost 6 bases and 1 base respectively, with 7 bases between them. In germline, CDR1 is SGHTS, CDR2 YDEGEE. The CDR3 extends over 12 amino acids. CDR3 region: CASTKRNTEAFF. The CDR3 nucleotides are TGTGCCAGCACCAAGCGGAACACTGAAGCTTTCTTT.

J is TRBJ2-7 and V is TRBV28; D possibly matches TRBD1 or TRBD2 (5 bases each). Trimming shortened V by 9 bases and J by 5 bases, and 23 bases separated the two germline ends. The CDR3 totals 15 residues. Germline V lookup: CDR1 MDHEN, CDR2 SYDVKM. The CDR3, as DNA: TGTGCCAGTCTTGTATCGGGGCAGGCCCTTAACGAGCAGTACTTC. Protein product: CASLVSGQALNEQYF.

J is TRBJ2-4 and V is TRBV28; 8 bases are a match to TRBD1. The CDR3 loop spans 19 amino acids. CDR1 is MDHEN and CDR2 is SYDVKM in the germline V gene. V lost 2 bases and J lost 0; bases outside the gene matches: 12. In DNA, the CDR3 is TGTGCCAGCAGTTTAGGGGGACAGGCACCCAAGCTAGCCAAAAACATTCAGTACTTC. Its translation is CASSLGGQAPKLAKNIQYF.

The chain recombines TRBV5-1 with TRBJ1-4, with no clear D. The CDR3 sequence is 15 residues long. Looked up from germline, CDR1 is SGHRS and CDR2 is YFSETQ. V lost 2 bases and J lost 5, with 13 bases in between. This CDR3 reads CASSFWGNLNEKLFF. CDR3 nucleotides: TGCGCCAGCAGCTTCTGGGGTAACCTAAATGAAAAACTGTTTTTT.

V usage is TRBV11-3 and J usage is TRBJ2-1; TRBD2 agrees at 12 bases. Germline CDR1 and CDR2: SGHNT and YENEEA. CDR3 length: 14 amino acids. J gave up 4 bases and V 5 bases, and 0 bases lay outside the gene matches. This CDR3 is CASSLAGGYNEQFF. CDR3 DNA: TGTGCCAGCAGCCTAGCGGGAGGGTACAATGAGCAGTTCTTC.

The V call is TRBV24-1, the J call TRBJ2-7, with D perhaps matching TRBD1 (5 bases). Deletions cut 6 bases from V and 5 bases from J, with 13 bases between. The germline gives CDR1 KGHDR, CDR2 SFDVKD. The CDR3 contains 13 residues. The DNA for the CDR3 is TGTGCCACCAGTCCCAAGGGGCGGAACGAGCAGTACTTC. Translating it yields CATSPKGRNEQYF.

CDR3 residues: CASSRTPQDQPQHF. The CDR3 region has the DNA TGTGCCAGCTCGCGGACGCCTCAAGATCAGCCCCAGCATTTT. The V gene is TRBV18, the J gene TRBJ1-5; the D is unclear. In germline, CDR1 is KGHSH, CDR2 LQKENI. The CDR3 runs 14 residues. V was cut by 6 bases and J by 5 bases, with 14 bases left in between. The full variable domain, completed using reference TRBV18 and TRBJ1-5, is NAGVMQNPRHLVRRRGQEARLRCSPMKGHSHVYWYRQLPEEGLKFMVYLQKENIIDESGMPKERFSAEFPKEGPSILRIQQVVRGDSAAYFCASSRTPQDQPQHFGDGTRLSIL.

A single count supports this clone. The V call is TRBV5-1, the J call TRBJ2-5; 7 bases line up with TRBD2. Per germline, CDR1 SGHRS and CDR2 YFSETQ. This CDR3 comprises 15 residues. J gave up 4 bases and V 0 bases, and 6 bases lay outside the gene matches. CDR3 nucleotides: TGCGCCAGCAGCTTGGCCGGGGGGAGAGGAGAGACCCAGTACTTC. It codes for CASSLAGGRGETQYF.

J is TRBJ1-1 and V is TRBV19; no clear D. Germline lookup yields CDR1 LNHDA and CDR2 SQIVND (reference sequence). The CDR3 has 13 residues. Trimming left V 4 bases short and J 1 base short, with 7 bases between. CDR3 sequence reads: CASSTLQNTEAFF. CDR3 nucleotides: TGTGCCAGTAGTACACTCCAGAACACTGAAGCTTTCTTT.

The V call is TRBV7-9, the J call TRBJ2-7, with D perhaps matching TRBD1 or TRBD2 (7 bases each). V lost 5 bases and J lost 4, with 15 bases in between. The CDR3 contains 14 residues. The germline gives CDR1 SEHNR, CDR2 FQNEAQ (reference sequence). The DNA of the CDR3 is TGTGCCAGCAGCAGCGGGACAGATGATTACGAGCAGTACTTC. It specifies CASSSGTDDYEQYF.

V usage is TRBV4-2 and J usage is TRBJ2-4; 15 nucleotides agree with TRBD2. V lost 4 bases, J lost 0 bases, and 13 bases stayed unmatched. The CDR3 sequence is 21 residues long. Per the germline V gene, CDR1 is LGHNA and CDR2 is YNFKEQ. The CDR3 region is CASSPLVPGLAGGIAKNIQYF. The CDR3 DNA reads as TGTGCCAGCAGCCCCTTAGTCCCGGGACTAGCGGGAGGAATAGCCAAAAACATTCAGTACTTC.